The clone carrying this TCR beta chain was detected many times. The CDR3 regions of TCR beta were amplified from RNA transcripts. Researchers ran a first-round RT-PCR on the TCR CDR3 using the HTBI primer set. TCRdb ran MiXCR on the multiplex PCR reads and lists one entry per CDR3 protein. The sample yields some 200,000 distinct CDR3 sequences, about a sixth seen once. The sample belongs to a study of T cells in Graves' hyperthyroidism and ophthalmopathy. CDR1 KGHSH and CDR2 LQKENI come from the germline V gene. CDR3 length equals 17 residues. The junction had 4 bases not matched to a gene; V was cut back by 2 bases and J by 2 bases.

This clonotype originated in a woman in her forties or fifties with Graves' hyperthyroidism. The V and J genes are TRBV18 and TRBJ2-1; TRBD2 matches at 12 bases. Sequences were obtained from blood. The CDR3 region has the DNA TGTGCCAGCTCACCAAAACTAGCGGGAGGAACCTACAATGAGCAGTTCTTC. Amino acid sequence: CASSPKLAGGTYNEQFF.